A single sample is the source of the 23 T cell receptor beta chains below, sequenced in a study of T-cell reconstitution after alpha-beta-depleted transplantation in children. Unique molecular identifiers tagged the TCRbeta library. TCRdb itself ran the PCR reads through MiXCR, one entry per CDR3 protein. In the table there are under 150,000 distinct CDR3 sequences, around a tenth of which are singletons. The material was PBMCs, mostly from graft donor cells, obtained 180 days after TCRalphabeta/CD19-depleted stem cell transplant. All receptors derive from a girl less than two years old who had a stem cell transplant for combined immunodeficiency, so the T cells may come from the graft donor.

There are a few counts of this clonotype. This chain uses TRBV5-1 with TRBJ2-6; 12 bases map to TRBD1. Germline V gene lookup returns CDR1 SGHRS and CDR2 YFSETQ. After removal of 4 bases from V and 2 bases from J, the junction contained 7 bases not matched to a gene. This CDR3 region has 18 residues. Written as DNA, the CDR3 is TGCGCCAGCAGCCCTGGGACAGGGGGCCCTCCTGGGGCCAACGTCCTGACTTTC. As protein: CASSPGTGGPPGANVLTF.

The rearrangement uses TRBV3-1 and TRBJ2-7; D not certain. This CDR3 is built from 15 residues. Germline-derived CDR1 and CDR2 are LGHDT and YNNKEL (reference sequence). The V end lost 0 bases, the J end lost 2 bases, and 11 bases lay between the germline ends. DNA for the CDR3: TGTGCCAGCAGCCAAGACTTGCCGGGTACCTACGAGCAGTACTTC. Translating gives CASSQDLPGTYEQYF.

This clonotype was seen ten or more times. The rearrangement joins TRBV20-1 to TRBJ2-1; no clear D. Between the trimmed V and J ends, which lost 6 bases and 1 base, there was a span of 13 bases. Germline CDR1 DFQATT, CDR2 SNEGSKA (reference sequence). The CDR3 has 14 residues. CDR3 protein: CSARRGNSYNEQFF. The CDR3 bases are TGCAGTGCAAGACGCGGCAATTCCTACAATGAGCAGTTCTTC.

The chain's CDR3 is CSFTRGAGYEQYF. CDR3 DNA sequence: TGCAGCTTTACCAGGGGAGCGGGATACGAGCAGTACTTC. The chain links TRBV29-1 to TRBJ2-7, with D perhaps matching TRBD2 (7 bases). The CDR3 is made up of 13 amino acids. The germline V and J ends were trimmed by 8 bases and 4 bases, with 18 bases remaining between them. The germline gives CDR1 SQVTM, CDR2 ANQGSEA.

This clonotype was recorded a few times. The chain combines TRBV19 with TRBJ1-2; no clear D. Deletions cut 0 bases from V and 4 bases from J, with 12 bases between. The germline V gene has CDR1 LNHDA and CDR2 SQIVND (reference sequence). CDR3 length: 15 residues. CDR3 sequence: CASSIDLWRSYGYTF. The DNA of the CDR3 is TGTGCCAGTAGTATAGATCTATGGAGGAGCTATGGCTACACCTTC.

This rearrangement joins TRBV30 to TRBJ1-2; the D is unclear. The CDR3 is 12 residues long. V was shortened by 0 bases and J by 5 bases, with 7 bases between the two germline ends. CDR1 and CDR2 (germline): GTSNPN, SVGIG (reference sequence). The CDR3 DNA sequence: TGTGCCTGGAGTGTGGGTGCATATGGCTACACCTTC. Translated, it gives CAWSVGAYGYTF.

This clonotype showed up many times. This chain joins TRBV9 and TRBJ2-7, with D possibly matching TRBD2 (7 bases). V dropped 0 bases and J dropped 4 bases, with 11 bases sitting between them. This CDR3 has 14 amino acids. The V gene's germline CDR1 is SGDLS and CDR2 YYNGEE. The CDR3, as DNA: TGTGCCAGCAGCGTAGCCGGGGGGCCATACGAGCAGTACTTC. Translation gives CASSVAGGPYEQYF.

The V and J genes are TRBV28 and TRBJ2-3; D is possibly TRBD1 or TRBD2 (5 bases each). V lost 5 bases, J lost 4 bases, and 10 bases lay in between. This CDR3 comprises 13 residues. The germline CDR1 and CDR2 sequences are MDHEN and SYDVKM. The CDR3 sequence: CASSPGPADTQYF. CDR3 nucleotides: TGTGCCAGCAGTCCGGGGCCCGCAGATACGCAGTATTTT.

The genes are TRBV6-2 or TRBV6-3 and TRBJ2-7; D is uncertain. V was cut by 2 bases and J by 1 base, with 9 bases left in between. CDR1 is MNHEY and CDR2 is SVGEGT in the germline V gene. This CDR3 comprises 14 residues. Here the CDR3 DNA reads TGTGCCAGCAGTTACCCGGTGTCGTCCTACGAGCAGTACTTC. Amino acids: CASSYPVSSYEQYF.

V and J are TRBV12-3 or TRBV12-4 and TRBJ2-3, with TRBD1 identical over 11 bases. V lost 7 bases and J lost 6; bases outside the gene matches: 12. CDR3 length: 16 amino acids. The CDR3 coding sequence is TGTGCCAGCATTAAAAATCCCCGGACAGGGGGCGATACGCAGTATTTT. The encoded protein is CASIKNPRTGGDTQYF.

This clonotype was seen more than once but under ten times. The chain employs TRBV24-1 and TRBJ2-3, with a tentative D call TRBD1 (5 bases). Germline V gene data show CDR1 as KGHDR and CDR2 as SFDVKD. The length of the CDR3 is 11 residues. V shed 7 bases and J shed 4 bases, with 5 bases lying between them. CDR3 sequence: CATRQADTQYF. The CDR3 DNA reads as TGTGCCACCAGACAGGCAGATACGCAGTATTTT.

This rearrangement joins TRBV7-2 to TRBJ2-1; the D gene is possibly TRBD1 (7 bases). CDR3 size: 17 residues. The V end was cut by 4 bases, the J end by 0 bases, with 16 bases between. Germline lookup yields CDR1 SGHTA and CDR2 FQGNSA. CDR3: CASSWVRGAGSYNEQFF. The CDR3 region has the DNA TGTGCCAGCAGCTGGGTCAGGGGGGCGGGCTCCTACAATGAGCAGTTCTTC. The entire variable domain, with the rest obtained from reference TRBV7-2 and TRBJ2-1, is as follows: GAGVSQSPSNKVTEKGKDVELRCDPISGHTALYWYRQSLGQGLEFLIYFQGNSAPDKSGLPSDRFSAERTGGSVSTLTIQRTQQEDSAVYLCASSWVRGAGSYNEQFFGPGTRLTVL.

The chain carries TRBV5-1 and TRBJ2-5; 8 bases map to TRBD2. Losses at the gene ends were 0 bases for V and 5 bases for J; bases not matched to a gene: 6. Germline V lookup: CDR1 SGHRS, CDR2 YFSETQ. This CDR3 contains 15 residues. The CDR3 loop reads CASSLDRGGQETQYF. In DNA, the CDR3 is TGCGCCAGCAGCTTGGATCGGGGGGGCCAGGAGACCCAGTACTTC.

This chain links TRBV20-1 with TRBJ1-6, with D perhaps matching TRBD1 (5 bases). Germline V gene lookup returns CDR1 DFQATT and CDR2 SNEGSKA (reference sequence). CDR3 size: 13 residues. V lost 0 bases and J lost 8, with 8 bases in between. CDR3 sequence reads: CSARDLGDSPLHF. CDR3 DNA: TGCAGTGCTAGAGATCTAGGGGATTCACCCCTCCACTTT.

V is TRBV5-6 and J is TRBJ2-5; possible D gene TRBD2, 6 bases. V shed 0 bases and J shed 5 bases, with 14 bases lying between them. CDR3 length: 15 residues. CDR1 and CDR2 from the germline V gene are SGHDT and YYEEEE. The CDR3 sequence: CASSLVGGSWETQYF. The CDR3 nucleotides read TGTGCCAGCAGCTTGGTAGGAGGGTCTTGGGAGACCCAGTACTTC.

This clonotype has just a few counts. The gene calls are TRBV20-1 and TRBJ2-1, with D perhaps TRBD2 (6 bases). Germline CDR1 reads DFQATT; CDR2 reads SNEGSKA (reference sequence). There are 16 residues in the CDR3. V lost 4 bases, J lost 0 bases, and 16 bases lay in between. CDR3 DNA: TGCAGTGCTACGCCCTATTTAGCGGACTCCTACAATGAGCAGTTCTTC. It translates to CSATPYLADSYNEQFF.

This clonotype showed up just a few times. This chain connects TRBV5-1 to TRBJ2-1; D unclear. Germline CDR1 reads SGHRS; CDR2 reads YFSETQ. V shed 0 bases and J shed 5 bases, with 9 bases lying between them. CDR3 length equals 14 residues. DNA for the CDR3: TGCGCCAGCAGCTTGGCCATCACTCACAATGAGCAGTTCTTC. Its translation: CASSLAITHNEQFF. The full variable domain, rest sourced from reference TRBV5-1 and TRBJ2-1, is KAGVTQTPRYLIKTRGQQVTLSCSPISGHRSVSWYQQTPGQGLQFLFEYFSETQRNKGNFPGRFSGRQFSNSRSEMNVSTLELGDSALYLCASSLAITHNEQFFGPGTRLTVL.

This clonotype has more than one count but fewer than ten. The genes are TRBV20-1 and TRBJ2-7; D is perhaps TRBD1 (5 bases). Between the trimmed V and J ends, which lost 7 bases and 4 bases, there was a span of 29 bases. Germline CDR1 reads DFQATT; CDR2 reads SNEGSKA (reference sequence). The CDR3 runs to 17 residues. This chain's CDR3 is CSVDWPPTGRMSYEQYF. The CDR3 coding sequence is TGCAGTGTAGATTGGCCCCCAACAGGAAGGATGAGTTACGAGCAGTACTTC.

Many counts were recorded for this clonotype. V gene TRBV20-1 combines with J gene TRBJ2-1, with 11 positions matching TRBD2. V trimming: 1 base; J trimming: 7 bases; junction bases outside the gene matches: 6. The CDR3 has 15 amino acids. Germline CDR1 and CDR2: DFQATT and SNEGSKA (reference sequence). CDR3 loop: CSARAVTSGSNEQFF. CDR3 sequence (DNA): TGCAGTGCTAGAGCAGTCACTAGCGGGAGTAATGAGCAGTTCTTC.

This chain joins TRBV18 and TRBJ2-1; the D is unclear. There are 12 residues in the CDR3. The germline V gene has CDR1 KGHSH and CDR2 LQKENI. V lost 3 bases, J lost 6 bases, and 6 bases lay in between. The CDR3 region is CASSPPRNEQFF. For the CDR3, the DNA is TGTGCCAGCTCACCCCCCCGCAATGAGCAGTTCTTC.

This clonotype was detected only a few times. This sequence joins TRBV29-1 and TRBJ1-5, with D uncertain. This CDR3 contains 12 residues. Germline V gene lookup returns CDR1 SQVTM and CDR2 ANQGSEA. The germline V and J ends were trimmed by 3 bases and 5 bases, with 8 bases remaining between them. CDR3 region: CSVEVGDQPQHF. The CDR3 DNA reads as TGCAGCGTTGAGGTTGGGGATCAGCCCCAGCATTTT.

Many counts were recorded for this clonotype. The V call is TRBV25-1, the J call TRBJ1-2; D unclear. Germline V gene sequence: CDR1 MGHDK, CDR2 SYGVNS. This CDR3 has 13 amino acids. Trimming removed 1 base from V and 7 bases from J, with 10 bases in between. CDR3 residues: CASSEFGSRGYTF. DNA of the CDR3: TGTGCCAGCAGTGAATTTGGCAGCCGTGGCTACACCTTC.

This chain uses TRBV12-3 or TRBV12-4 with TRBJ2-7, with D perhaps TRBD1 or TRBD2 (5 bases each). The CDR3 length is 14 residues. The V end was cut by 5 bases, the J end by 2 bases, with 13 bases between. In nucleotides, the CDR3 is TGTGCCAGCAGTCCCGGGACGGTGACCTACGAGCAGTACTTC. Its protein is CASSPGTVTYEQYF.